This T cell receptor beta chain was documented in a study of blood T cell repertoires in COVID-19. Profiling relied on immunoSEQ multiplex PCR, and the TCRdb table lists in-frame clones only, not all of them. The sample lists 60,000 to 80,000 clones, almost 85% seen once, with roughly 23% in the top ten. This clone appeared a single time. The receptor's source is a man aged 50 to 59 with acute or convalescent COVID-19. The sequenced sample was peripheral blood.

The CDR3 loop reads CAISRDLSTDTQYF. CDR3 nucleotides: TGTGCCATCTCCCGGGATTTAAGCACAGATACGCAGTATTTT. This sequence joins TRBV10-3 and TRBJ2-3, with a possible D match to TRBD2 (5 bases). V was shortened by 8 bases and J by 0 bases, with 12 bases between the two germline ends. The CDR3 sequence is 14 residues long. Germline values: CDR1 ENHRY, CDR2 SYGVKD.